This T cell receptor beta chain was obtained from a study of Ad26.COV2.S vaccination and SARS-CoV-2 variants. Study summary: Donor had been placed in the Ad26.COV2.S arm of the COV1001 trial.

The V end was cut by 4 bases, the J end by 9 bases, with 10 bases between. CDR3 size: 12 residues. Some clones are missing from TCRdb's copy, which holds only in-frame ones; the method was immunoSEQ multiplex PCR. Of 350,000 to 600,000 clones in the sample, roughly nine tenths were seen once. As for treatment: around 19 received Ad26.COV2.S at low or high dose, single or two shots; a few received placebo; per-sample allocation not given. Sample collection was performed on day 63 after the first vaccine or placebo injection. A word on this clone: Its antigen is still unknown.

Notes on the study in general: Researchers cautioned that TCR breadth and depth analyses may have underestimated total T cell responses.

The gene calls are TRBV12-3 or TRBV12-4 and TRBJ1-3; D is ambiguous. The sample here was peripheral blood, taken in a trial of Ad26.COV2.S vaccine versus placebo. This TCR was sampled from a person aged 18 to 65 who received the Ad26.COV2.S COVID-19 vaccine or a placebo. The CDR3 region has the DNA TGTGCCAGCAGTTGGCACCTAGGCACCATATATTTT. It yields the protein CASSWHLGTIYF.